Described below is a single T cell receptor (beta chain) sequence and its context. Methods used by the authors: Amplification with reference gene primers provided the estimates of nucleated cell counts. Sequencing used immunoSEQ multiplex PCR; TCRdb keeps in-frame clones, though not all of them. V, J and clone size reflect that table, while D and trimming were determined from the DNA. The sample lists about 61,000 clones, around nine tenths occurring once. CDR1 is MRHNA and CDR2 is SNTAGT in the germline V gene. CDR3 size: 13 residues. Between the trimmed V and J ends, which lost 5 bases and 3 bases, there was a span of 10 bases. The data originate from a study of blood T cell repertoires in COVID-19. Study context: Acute and convalescent COVID-19 specimens originated in the United States, Italy and Spain. The cDNA or gDNA used as material had been derived from T cells, B-cell-depleted T cells, or PBMCs.

The chain couples TRBV6-4 to TRBJ2-5; the D is unclear. The origin of this receptor is a woman aged 45-60 years with active or convalescent COVID-19. Sequenced material: peripheral blood. CDR3 coding DNA: TGTGCCAGCAGTCCTGGTCCGGAAGAGACCCAGTACTTC. It specifies CASSPGPEETQYF.